The 27 T cell receptor beta chains below were found in one sample sequenced in a study of regulatory T cells in long-lasting Graves disease. Time point of the sample: persistent/refractory GD, antithyroid drugs over 5 years with positive TRAb. RNA extracted from PBMCs served as the sequencing template. CDR3-region Arm-PCR and iRepertoire HTBI primers produced the TCR beta libraries. From the multiplex PCR reads, TCRdb called clonotypes with MiXCR, one entry per CDR3 protein. The sample holds about 660,000 distinct CDR3 sequences, approximately 29% seen once. Here the sequenced sample was peripheral blood mononuclear cells (PBMCs), taken when the disease was refractory, from a patient treated with antithyroid drugs. The receptors derive from a female donor with Graves disease.

This clonotype was observed a few times. The rearrangement links TRBV30 to TRBJ1-6; 8 nucleotides align to TRBD1. Trimming removed 4 bases from V and 7 bases from J; junction bases left unmatched: 9. The CDR3 extends over 15 amino acids. Germline V gene lookup returns CDR1 GTSNPN and CDR2 SVGIG (reference sequence). The CDR3 coding sequence is TGTGCCTGGACCGTCGAGACAGGGGCCAATTCACCCCTCCACTTT. This gives the protein CAWTVETGANSPLHF.

This clonotype came up a few times. V is TRBV27 and J is TRBJ1-1; maybe TRBD1 (5 bases). Germline-derived CDR1 and CDR2 are MNHEY and SMNVEV (reference sequence). The CDR3 spans 15 residues. The V end was cut by 2 bases, the J end by 0 bases, with 10 bases between. CDR3 amino acids: CASSLMGHVNTEAFF. Written as DNA, the CDR3 is TGTGCCAGCAGTTTAATGGGGCACGTGAACACTGAAGCTTTCTTT.

This clonotype was detected many times. This chain connects TRBV28 to TRBJ1-2; maybe TRBD1 (6 bases). The CDR3 is made up of 14 amino acids. V was cut by 7 bases and J by 5 bases, with 17 bases left in between. CDR1 MDHEN and CDR2 SYDVKM come from the germline V gene. CDR3 nucleotide sequence: TGTGCCAGCACGCTTGGGCAGGGGAAATATGGCTACACCTTC. Translated, it gives CASTLGQGKYGYTF.

V is TRBV20-1 and J is TRBJ2-7; 9 bases agree with TRBD2. Germline assignment: CDR1 DFQATT and CDR2 SNEGSKA (reference sequence). The CDR3 contains 17 residues. Losses at the gene ends were 6 bases for V and 6 bases for J; bases not matched to a gene: 21. CDR3 in amino acids: CSADTVTSGRSPSEQYF. CDR3 nucleotide sequence: TGCAGTGCCGACACCGTGACTAGCGGTCGAAGCCCCAGCGAGCAGTACTTC.

This clonotype was detected only a few times. The V call is TRBV11-2, the J call TRBJ2-7; TRBD2 matches at 14 bases. Germline V gene lookup returns CDR1 SGHAT and CDR2 FQNNGV. The trim removed 5 bases at V and 2 bases at J, leaving 5 bases unmatched. CDR3 length: 16 amino acids. DNA for the CDR3: TGTGCCAGCAGCAGCGGACTAGCGGGAGGCCCCTACGAGCAGTACTTC. Encoded protein: CASSSGLAGGPYEQYF.

Only a few counts were recorded for this clonotype. The rearrangement joins TRBV5-1 to TRBJ1-1; no reliable D call. V lost 4 bases and J lost 6, with 13 bases in between. Germline assignment: CDR1 SGHRS and CDR2 YFSETQ. The CDR3 contains 13 residues. The CDR3: CASSKDGVSEAFF. In DNA form, the CDR3 reads TGCGCCAGCAGCAAGGACGGGGTTTCTGAAGCTTTCTTT.

This clonotype was observed a few times. The chain links TRBV29-1 to TRBJ2-4; TRBD2 aligns across 8 bases. CDR1 is SQVTM, CDR2 ANQGSEA, per germline. The CDR3 loop spans 14 amino acids. V shed 8 bases, J shed 3 bases, and the junction held 9 bases outside the gene matches. The CDR3: CSLIAGLVKNIQYF. The CDR3 nucleotides are TGCAGCCTTATAGCGGGATTGGTCAAAAACATTCAGTACTTC.

This clonotype was counted a few times. This chain joins TRBV28 and TRBJ1-6, with D perhaps TRBD1 (5 bases). The CDR3 is 16 residues long. With 7 bases removed from V and 5 bases from J, the gap between germline ends came to 18 bases. The V gene's germline CDR1 is MDHEN and CDR2 SYDVKM. For the CDR3, the DNA is TGTGCCAGCATCTCTTTAGGGGACGGAAATAATTCACCCCTCCACTTT. This encodes CASISLGDGNNSPLHF.

Concerning this clonotype: Mismatch with germline at one junction end may stem from a read error. The DNA for the CDR3 is TGTGGCAGCGCCTATGCTGGCAATCAGCCCCAGCATTTT. It specifies CGSAYAGNQPQHF. The V call is TRBV6-2 or TRBV6-3, the J call TRBJ1-5; D not certain. CDR1 is MNHEY, CDR2 SVGEGT, per germline. The CDR3 has 13 residues.

This clonotype was observed at least ten times. The chain is built from TRBV11-2 and TRBJ2-7; TRBD2 aligns across 9 bases. The CDR3 has 16 residues. Per the germline V gene, CDR1 is SGHAT and CDR2 is FQNNGV. V lost 5 bases and J lost 5; bases outside the gene matches: 13. The CDR3 here is CASSNRGAGGFDEQYF. CDR3 sequence (DNA): TGTGCCAGCAGCAACCGCGGGGCGGGAGGGTTTGACGAGCAGTACTTC. The variable domain in full, with the rest retrieved from reference TRBV11-2 and TRBJ2-7, is EAGVAQSPRYKIIEKRQSVAFWCNPISGHATLYWYQQILGQGPKLLIQFQNNGVVDDSQLPKDRFSAERLKGVDSTLKIQPAKLEDSAVYLCASSNRGAGGFDEQYFGPGTRLTVT.

This clonotype came up a few times. The CDR3 DNA reads TGCAGCGTCAGGGCGCAGCCCAGATCCTACGAGCAGTACTTC. Its protein is CSVRAQPRSYEQYF. This chain joins TRBV29-1 and TRBJ2-7, with D perhaps matching TRBD1 (5 bases). Germline V lookup: CDR1 SQVTM, CDR2 ANQGSEA. This CDR3 has 14 residues. Trimming pared 6 bases from V and 1 base from J, leaving 16 bases between.

This clonotype was seen only a few times. The genes are TRBV5-1 and TRBJ2-2; D is tentatively TRBD1 or TRBD2 (5 bases each). With 0 bases removed from V and 4 bases from J, the gap between germline ends came to 7 bases. This CDR3 has 14 residues. Germline assignment: CDR1 SGHRS and CDR2 YFSETQ. The chain's CDR3 is CASSLGGATGELFF. Here the CDR3 DNA reads TGCGCCAGCAGCTTGGGAGGGGCCACCGGGGAGCTGTTTTTT.

The V call is TRBV19, the J call TRBJ2-7; no clear D gene. V was shortened by 1 base and J by 6 bases, with 13 bases between the two germline ends. The germline V gene encodes CDR1 LNHDA and CDR2 SQIVND (reference sequence). The CDR3 length is 14 residues. The chain's CDR3 is CASSIGAFSGEQYF. In nucleotides, the CDR3 is TGTGCCAGTAGTATAGGGGCCTTCTCGGGCGAGCAGTACTTC.

This clonotype was counted a few times. The rearrangement joins TRBV29-1 to TRBJ2-7; 7 bases are a match to TRBD2. Losses at the gene ends were 8 bases for V and 3 bases for J; bases not matched to a gene: 7. This CDR3 is 12 amino acids long. Germline loops: CDR1 SQVTM, CDR2 ANQGSEA. CDR3 protein: CSFTKRDYEQYF. For the CDR3, the DNA is TGCAGCTTTACCAAGCGGGACTACGAGCAGTACTTC.

There are a few counts of this clonotype. The chain is built from TRBV12-3 or TRBV12-4 and TRBJ1-2, with D unclear. The CDR3 spans 13 residues. Trimming pared 2 bases from V and 4 bases from J, leaving 8 bases between. The CDR3 region is CASSLLQVYGYTF. DNA for the CDR3: TGTGCCAGCAGTTTATTGCAAGTCTATGGCTACACCTTC.

This clonotype was detected a few times. The chain has TRBV6-2 or TRBV6-3 and TRBJ2-5, with D maybe TRBD1 (6 bases). The V end was cut by 1 base, the J end by 2 bases, with 14 bases between. The CDR3 spans 16 residues. The germline gives CDR1 MNHEY, CDR2 SVGEGT. This chain's CDR3 is CASSYLQGDIQETQYF. The CDR3 nucleotides read TGTGCCAGCAGTTACTTACAGGGCGATATACAAGAGACCCAGTACTTC.

The genes are TRBV25-1 and TRBJ1-4; D unclear. The CDR3 runs 15 residues. Trimming pared 3 bases from V and 0 bases from J, leaving 8 bases between. From germline, CDR1 is MGHDK and CDR2 SYGVNS. The CDR3 protein is CASSDWVTTNEKLFF. The CDR3 region has the DNA TGTGCCAGCAGTGATTGGGTGACAACTAATGAAAAACTGTTTTTT.

This clonotype has just a few counts. V and J are TRBV6-1 and TRBJ1-4; D may be TRBD1 (6 bases). Germline V gene data show CDR1 as MNHNS and CDR2 as SASEGT. There are 14 residues in the CDR3. Trimming cost V 6 bases and J 1 base, with 9 bases left between them. Here the CDR3 reads CASSTRGTNEKLFF. Written as DNA, the CDR3 is TGTGCCAGCAGCACCAGGGGAACTAATGAAAAACTGTTTTTT.

This rearrangement joins TRBV6-1 to TRBJ1-4; 9 positions match TRBD1. The ends lost 6 bases at V and 0 bases at J; junction bases unmatched: 8. Germline V gives CDR1 MNHNS, CDR2 SASEGT. This CDR3 is built from 17 residues. Here the CDR3 DNA reads TGTGCCAGCAGCAAAAATACAGGGGGCGCAACTAATGAAAAACTGTTTTTT. Translating it yields CASSKNTGGATNEKLFF.

Concerning this clonotype: This may be a read error, as it is one base from a much larger clone. The chain recombines TRBV3-1 with TRBJ1-4; 7 positions agree with TRBD1. With V trimmed by 3 bases and J by 7 bases, 8 bases remained unmatched. CDR1 is LGHDT and CDR2 is YNNKEL in the germline V gene (reference sequence). This CDR3 region has 15 residues. CDR3 bases: TGTGCCAGCAGCCACGAACAGGGGAGGGGTGAAAAACTGTTTTTT. This gives the protein CASSHEQGRGEKLFF.

V usage is TRBV6-1 and J usage is TRBJ2-5; TRBD2 agrees at 9 bases. Unmatched junction bases numbered 10, after V lost 7 bases and J lost 7 bases. The V gene's germline CDR1 is MNHNS and CDR2 SASEGT. The CDR3 has 14 amino acids. As DNA, the CDR3 is TGTGCCAGCACCAATAGCGGGAGAAGCGGGACCCAGTACTTC. It encodes CASTNSGRSGTQYF.

This clonotype has ten or more counts. CDR3 region: CASSIAGEQYF. The CDR3 nucleotides are TGTGCCAGCAGTATCGCCGGGGAGCAGTACTTC. The chain uses TRBV2 and TRBJ2-7; D uncertain. The CDR3 contains 11 residues. Germline lookup yields CDR1 SNHLY and CDR2 FYNNEI. The ends were cut back, 5 bases at V and 7 bases at J, with 9 bases in the middle.

The chain is built from TRBV6-5 and TRBJ1-1; a possible D gene is TRBD1 (6 bases). The CDR3 covers 15 residues. Germline CDR1 is MNHEY and CDR2 is SVGAGI. V dropped 0 bases and J dropped 6 bases, with 14 bases sitting between them. The CDR3 region has the DNA TGTGCCAGCAGTTACTCGATTGTCGGGGGGCCTGAAGCTTTCTTT. It is translated as CASSYSIVGGPEAFF.

This clonotype has ten or more counts. V usage is TRBV20-1 and J usage is TRBJ1-1, with unresolved D. CDR1 and CDR2 from the germline V gene are DFQATT and SNEGSKA (reference sequence). Deletions cut 3 bases from V and 3 bases from J, with 8 bases between. The CDR3 sequence is 12 residues long. CDR3 sequence: CSARDGYTEAFF. CDR3 bases: TGCAGTGCTAGGGACGGGTACACTGAAGCTTTCTTT.

This clonotype has a count of ten or more. The CDR3 region has the DNA TGCAGTGCTAGAGAGGTAAATCAGCCCCAGCATTTT. It yields the protein CSAREVNQPQHF. The V call is TRBV20-1, the J call TRBJ1-5, with D hard to call. This CDR3 is 12 amino acids long. The V end was cut by 0 bases, the J end by 4 bases, with 4 bases between. Per germline, CDR1 DFQATT and CDR2 SNEGSKA (reference sequence).

V usage is TRBV2 and J usage is TRBJ2-5, with unresolved D. This CDR3 is built from 10 residues. Trimming removed 6 bases from V and 14 bases from J, with 13 bases in between. Germline V lookup: CDR1 SNHLY, CDR2 FYNNEI. The CDR3 loop reads CASSQPGPYF. The CDR3, as DNA: TGTGCCAGCAGCCAACCAGGCCCTTACTTC.

This clonotype was detected a few times. An end of the junction differs from the germline gene, which may be a read error. DNA of the CDR3: TGTGCCAGCAGCTTATCGACAGGGGGGGGTACTGCCTTC. It encodes CASSLSTGGGTAF. The chain employs TRBV7-9 and TRBJ1-2, with 9 bases aligning to TRBD1. This CDR3 comprises 13 residues. Germline values: CDR1 SEHNR, CDR2 FQNEAQ (reference sequence). Full variable domain (missing parts from reference TRBV7-9 and TRBJ1-2): DTGVSQNPRHKITKRGQNVTFRCDPISEHNRLYWYRQTLGQGPEFLTYFQNEAQLEKSRLLSDRFSAERPKGSFSTLEIQRTEQGDSAMYLCASSLSTGGGTAFGSGTRLTVV.